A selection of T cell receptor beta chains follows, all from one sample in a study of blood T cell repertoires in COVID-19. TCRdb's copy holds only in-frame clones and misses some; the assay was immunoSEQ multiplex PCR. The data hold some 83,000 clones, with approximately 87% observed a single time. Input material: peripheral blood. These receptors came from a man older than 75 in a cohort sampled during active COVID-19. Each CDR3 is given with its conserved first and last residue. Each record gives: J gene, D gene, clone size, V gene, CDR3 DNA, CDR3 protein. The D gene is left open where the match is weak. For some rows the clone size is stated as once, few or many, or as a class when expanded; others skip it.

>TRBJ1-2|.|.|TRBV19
TGTGCCAGTAGTATGTCAGGGAACTATGGCTACACCTTC
CASSMSGNYGYTF
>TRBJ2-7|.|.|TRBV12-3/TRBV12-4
TGTGCCCTCCGTAAGGGGAACGTCCACGAGCAGTACTTC
CALRKGNVHEQYF
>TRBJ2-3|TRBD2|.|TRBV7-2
TGTGCCAGCAGCTTAGCCCGGGGGGTCACAGATACGCAGTATTTT
CASSLARGVTDTQYF
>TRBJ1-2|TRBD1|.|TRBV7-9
TGTGCCAGCACCCTTTGGGGACAGGGAAACTATGGCTACACCTTC
CASTLWGQGNYGYTF
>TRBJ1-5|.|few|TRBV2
TGTGCCAGCAGTGAAGGGAAGGGAGGTAATCAGCCCCAGCATTTT
CASSEGKGGNQPQHF
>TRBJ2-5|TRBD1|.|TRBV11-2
TGTGCCAGCAGCTCCGGACAGGGCGAGACCCAGTACTTC
CASSSGQGETQYF
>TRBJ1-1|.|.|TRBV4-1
TGCGCCAGCAGCCCTACCAGGGGTTCGGACACTGAAGCTTTCTTT
CASSPTRGSDTEAFF
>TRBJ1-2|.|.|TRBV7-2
TGTGCCAGCAGCTCTAGACGGATTTACTATGGCTACACCTTC
CASSSRRIYYGYTF
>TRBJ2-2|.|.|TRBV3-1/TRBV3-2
TGTGCCAGCAGCCTGTACAGGGTGGTAGGCACCGGGGAGCTGTTTTTT
CASSLYRVVGTGELFF
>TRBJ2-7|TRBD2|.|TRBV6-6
TGTGCCAGCAGAATAGCGGGGGTCACCTACGAGCAGTACTTC
CASRIAGVTYEQYF
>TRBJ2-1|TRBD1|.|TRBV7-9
TGTGCCAGCATGCAGGGACCGGGACAGGGTAGATTCTCTGACAATGAGCAGTTCTTC
CASMQGPGQGRFSDNEQFF
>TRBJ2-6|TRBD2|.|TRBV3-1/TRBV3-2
TGTGCCAGCAGACATTCCGGGGGGAGCGGGGCCAACGTCCTGACTTTC
CASRHSGGSGANVLTF
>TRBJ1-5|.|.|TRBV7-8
TGTGCCAGCAGCTTAGCTGGGGACTCCCAGCATTTT
CASSLAGDSQHF
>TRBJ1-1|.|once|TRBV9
TGTGCCAGCAGCGTAGCAGGGAACACTGAAGCTTTCTTT
CASSVAGNTEAFF
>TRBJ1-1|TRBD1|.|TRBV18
TGTGCCAGCTCACTGGGACAGGCTGGGAACACTGAAGCTTTCTTT
CASSLGQAGNTEAFF
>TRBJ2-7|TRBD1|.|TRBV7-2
TGTGCCAGCAGCTTAGAGGCAGGGGGATACGAGCAGTACTTC
CASSLEAGGYEQYF
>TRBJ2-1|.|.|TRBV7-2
TGTGCCTCCTCGGGACCAGGGGGGAATGAGCAGTTCTTC
CASSGPGGNEQFF
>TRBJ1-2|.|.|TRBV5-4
TGTGCCAGCAGCCCCGACAGTTATGGCTACACCTTC
CASSPDSYGYTF
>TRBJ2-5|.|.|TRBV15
TGTGCCACCAGCCGACAGTTCCAAGAGACCCAGTACTTC
CATSRQFQETQYF
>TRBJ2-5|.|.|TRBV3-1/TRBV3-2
TGTGCCAGCAGCCGACAGCAAGAGACCCAGTACTTC
CASSRQQETQYF
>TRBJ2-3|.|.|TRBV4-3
TGCGCCAGCAGCCAAGATCTAAGATCGCTCGGGACAGATACGCAGTATTTT
CASSQDLRSLGTDTQYF
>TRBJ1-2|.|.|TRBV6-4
TGTGCCAGCATTTTACCGGTACAGGGTAATTCTCTAGTCTACACCTTC
CASILPVQGNSLVYTF
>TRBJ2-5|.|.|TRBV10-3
TGTGCCACCACAGGGAACCAAGAGACCCAGTACTTC
CATTGNQETQYF
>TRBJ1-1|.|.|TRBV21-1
TGTGCCAGCAGCAAAATGAGGTGTACAGGCCAGAACACTGAAGCTTTCTTT
CASSKMRCTGQNTEAFF
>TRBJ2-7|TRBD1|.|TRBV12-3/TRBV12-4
TGTGCCAGCAGTCAAGGGACAGGAAGGCAGTACTTC
CASSQGTGRQYF
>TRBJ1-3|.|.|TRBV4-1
TGCGCCAGCAGCCAGATTATACAGGCTTACTCTGGAAACACCATATATTTT
CASSQIIQAYSGNTIYF
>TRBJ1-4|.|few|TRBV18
TGTGCCAGCTCACCCGACAGGACCTCTAATGAAAAACTGTTTTTT
CASSPDRTSNEKLFF
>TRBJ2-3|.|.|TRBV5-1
TGCGCCAGCAGCTTCCGCGGGGGCAGCACAGATACGCAGTATTTT
CASSFRGGSTDTQYF
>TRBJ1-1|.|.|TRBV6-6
TGTGCCAGCAGTTACCAACAGTCACAGAACACTGAAGCTTTCTTT
CASSYQQSQNTEAFF
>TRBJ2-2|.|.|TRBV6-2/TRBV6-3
TGTGCCAGCAGACCTCCGGGAACCGGGGAGCTGTTTTTT
CASRPPGTGELFF
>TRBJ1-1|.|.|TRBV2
TGTGCCAGCAGCTCCGGGGGGCCTCTCTGGGACACTGAAGCTTTCTTT
CASSSGGPLWDTEAFF
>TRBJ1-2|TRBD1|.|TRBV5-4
TGTGCCAGCAGCTTGCAGGGGGAAAACTATGGCTACACCTTC
CASSLQGENYGYTF
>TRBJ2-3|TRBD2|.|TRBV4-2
TGTGCCAGCAGCCAAGCCCTCACGGGGGGGTGGGATACGCAGTATTTT
CASSQALTGGWDTQYF
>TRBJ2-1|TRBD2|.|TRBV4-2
TGTGCCAGCAGCCAAGAGACCCGGGGCGGGGGGGCTAATGAGCAGTTCTTC
CASSQETRGGGANEQFF
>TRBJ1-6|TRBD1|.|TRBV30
TGTGCCTGGAGCTGTAATCCCGGACAGGGGGCTAATTCACCCCTCCACTTT
CAWSCNPGQGANSPLHF
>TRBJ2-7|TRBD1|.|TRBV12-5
TGTGCTAGTGGTTTGCCGACCGGGACAGTTGCCTACGAGCAGTACTTC
CASGLPTGTVAYEQYF
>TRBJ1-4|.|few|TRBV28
TGTGCCAGCAGTGAAGACTTTAATGAAAAACTGTTTTTT
CASSEDFNEKLFF
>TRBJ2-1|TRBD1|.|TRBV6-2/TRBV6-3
TGTGCCAGCAGCTTCGACAGGGGATGGGTCAATGAGCAGTTCTTC
CASSFDRGWVNEQFF
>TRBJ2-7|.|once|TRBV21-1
TGTGCCAGCAGGATAAGTGGCTTCGCGGGGGGGCCCCCGGCCTACGAGCAGTACTTC
CASRISGFAGGPPAYEQYF
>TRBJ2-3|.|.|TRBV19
TGTGCCAGTAGTGACAGTGGCACAGATACGCAGTATTTT
CASSDSGTDTQYF
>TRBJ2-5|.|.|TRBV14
TGTGCCAGCAGCCAAGTTCGCAGCCAAGAGACCCAGTACTTC
CASSQVRSQETQYF
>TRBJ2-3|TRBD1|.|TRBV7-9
TGTGCCAGCAGATTCGCACAGGGGGCGACAGATACGCAGTATTTT
CASRFAQGATDTQYF
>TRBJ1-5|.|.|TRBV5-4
TGTGCCAGCAGCAATCAACAGGGATATAGTCAGCCCCAGCATTTT
CASSNQQGYSQPQHF
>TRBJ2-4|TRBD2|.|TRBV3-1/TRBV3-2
TGTGCCAGCAGCCAAGATATAACTAGCGGGGACAGGGCCAAAAACATTCAGTACTTC
CASSQDITSGDRAKNIQYF
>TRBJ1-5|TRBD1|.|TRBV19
TGTGCCAGTAGTGGCAGGGGGTGGGGTCAGCCCCAGCATTTT
CASSGRGWGQPQHF
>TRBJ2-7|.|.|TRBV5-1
TGCGCCAGCAGGCTCACCGGGACACCCTCCTACGAGCAGTACTTC
CASRLTGTPSYEQYF
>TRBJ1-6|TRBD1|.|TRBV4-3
TGCGCCAGCAGCCAAGATCTCGGACAGGGAAGCTCCTATAATTCACCCCTCCACTTT
CASSQDLGQGSSYNSPLHF
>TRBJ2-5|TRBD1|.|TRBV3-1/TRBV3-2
TGTGCCAGCAGCACCCCTGGAGGGACAGGGCACCCAGGGACCCAGTACTTC
CASSTPGGTGHPGTQYF
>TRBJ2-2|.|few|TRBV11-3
TGTGCCAGCAGCTTAGATATAGGGGAGCTGTTTTTT
CASSLDIGELFF
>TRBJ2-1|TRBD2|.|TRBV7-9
TGTGCCAGCAGCCCTCTCCTAGGGGGACTAGCGGGGGCGGGCAATGAGCAGTTCTTC
CASSPLLGGLAGAGNEQFF
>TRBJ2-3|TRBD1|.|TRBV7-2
TGTGCCAGCAGCTTAGAAGGGGGCCGGGCAGATACGCAGTATTTT
CASSLEGGRADTQYF
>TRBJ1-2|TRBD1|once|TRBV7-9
TGTGCCAGCAGCCCCAGGACAGGGGGCGCGTCCAACTATGGCTACACCTTC
CASSPRTGGASNYGYTF
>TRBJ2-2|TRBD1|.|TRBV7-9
TGTGCCAGCAGCCCACGACCCTCCGGGACAGGGTCCGCCGGGGAGCTGTTTTTT
CASSPRPSGTGSAGELFF
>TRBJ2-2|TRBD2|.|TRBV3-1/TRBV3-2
TGTGCCAGCAGCCACGGGGGGTCCGGGGAGCTGTTTTTT
CASSHGGSGELFF
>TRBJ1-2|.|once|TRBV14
TGTGCCAGCAGCCAATCCGGAGCCGGTCCGTATGGCTACACCTTC
CASSQSGAGPYGYTF
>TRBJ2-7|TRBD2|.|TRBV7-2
TGTGCCAGCAGCTTAGGCTATAGCGGGGGGGCCTACGAGCAGTACTTC
CASSLGYSGGAYEQYF
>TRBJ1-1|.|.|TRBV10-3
TGTGCCATCAGTGAGTCGGGGCAGGCAAAACCGAACACTGAAGCTTTCTTT
CAISESGQAKPNTEAFF